Reported below is one T cell receptor (beta chain). Its specificity is unknown. Some clones are missing from TCRdb's copy, which holds only in-frame ones; the method was immunoSEQ multiplex PCR. The data contain 200,000 to 250,000 clones, about 94% of them seen just once; the ten biggest clones take up around 1.5%. The data derive from a study of T cell responses to AZD1222 COVID-19 vaccine. J lost 6 bases, V lost 4 bases, and 9 bases had no gene match. Per the germline V gene, CDR1 is SGHRS and CDR2 is YFSETQ. The CDR3 has 15 amino acids. Study-level findings and limits: Donors were largely white British and mainly female; clonal diversity was possibly underestimated. Baseline testing showed seropositivity in only a handful of AZD1222 recipients. Spike-specific TCR breadth and depth were elevated following two AZD1222 doses.

Here the sequenced sample was peripheral blood, taken 28 days after the second dose of the MenACWY control vaccine. The V call is TRBV5-1, the J call TRBJ2-1; TRBD2 agrees at 8 bases. The source is an adult who received the MenACWY meningococcal vaccine as a control. The CDR3 region has the DNA TGCGCCAGCAGCCCCATGGGACTAGTTGGCAATGAGCAGTTCTTC. Translated, it gives CASSPMGLVGNEQFF.